This T cell receptor (beta chain) was sequenced in a study of T cells after yellow fever vaccination. Germline assignment: CDR1 SGHVS and CDR2 FQNEAQ. The CDR3 is made up of 15 amino acids. V dropped 5 bases and J dropped 8; count of bases not matched to a gene: 12. TCRdb re-derived calls from the 5' RACE reads in MiXCR, one entry per CDR3 protein. Of 200,000 to 300,000 distinct CDR3 sequences listed, approximately 3.6% are singletons. This clonotype was seen ten or more times. J is TRBJ1-2 and V is TRBV7-8; 9 positions agree with TRBD1. This clonotype was obtained from a man younger than 30 who received the YFV17D yellow fever vaccine. The sample consisted of PBMCs, taken 15 days after the yellow fever booster vaccination. CDR3 bases: TGTGCCAGCAGCAGCTCCCATACAGGGGGCCAAGGCTACACCTTC. Translation gives CASSSSHTGGQGYTF.